What follows describes a single T cell receptor beta chain. This CDR3 has 14 amino acids. Between the trimmed V and J ends, which lost 1 base and 1 base, there was a span of 6 bases. Germline V lookup: CDR1 LGHNA, CDR2 YSLEER. The sample originates from a study of blood T cell repertoires in COVID-19. The wider study: COVID-19 samples, acute and convalescent, were from the United States, Italy and Spain. T cells, B-cell-depleted T cells, or PBMCs provided the cDNA or gDNA that served as material.

Original processing methods: Amplified reference gene primers provided the basis for estimating nucleated cell counts. Assay: immunoSEQ multiplex PCR; the TCRdb copy retains only in-frame clones and omits some. For V, J and clone size, that table is used; D and trimming come from the DNA. The table includes around 110,000 clones, almost 85% detected once. What was sequenced was peripheral blood. This TCR was sampled from a man between 65 and 85 years old with active or convalescent COVID-19. The rearrangement joins TRBV4-3 to TRBJ2-3; D remains unclear. The CDR3 nucleotides are TGCGCCAGCAGCCAAGCACCGGGCACAGATACGCAGTATTTT. As protein: CASSQAPGTDTQYF.